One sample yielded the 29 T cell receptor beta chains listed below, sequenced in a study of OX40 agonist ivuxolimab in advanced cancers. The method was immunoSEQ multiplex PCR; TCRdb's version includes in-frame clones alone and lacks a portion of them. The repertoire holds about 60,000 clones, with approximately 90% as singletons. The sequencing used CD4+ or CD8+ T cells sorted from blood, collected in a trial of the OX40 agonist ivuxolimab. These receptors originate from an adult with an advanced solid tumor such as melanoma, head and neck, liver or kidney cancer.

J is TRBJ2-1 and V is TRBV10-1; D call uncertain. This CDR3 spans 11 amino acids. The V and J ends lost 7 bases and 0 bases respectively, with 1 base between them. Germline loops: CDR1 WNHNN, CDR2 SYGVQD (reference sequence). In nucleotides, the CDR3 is TGCGCCAGCACCTCCTACAATGAGCAGTTCTTC. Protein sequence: CASTSYNEQFF.

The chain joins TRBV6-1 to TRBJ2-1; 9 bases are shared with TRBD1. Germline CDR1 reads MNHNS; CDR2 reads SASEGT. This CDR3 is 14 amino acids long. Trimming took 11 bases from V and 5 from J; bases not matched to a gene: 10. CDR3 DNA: TGTGCCTCCCGAGGGACAGGGATCCACAATGAGCAGTTCTTC. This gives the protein CASRGTGIHNEQFF.

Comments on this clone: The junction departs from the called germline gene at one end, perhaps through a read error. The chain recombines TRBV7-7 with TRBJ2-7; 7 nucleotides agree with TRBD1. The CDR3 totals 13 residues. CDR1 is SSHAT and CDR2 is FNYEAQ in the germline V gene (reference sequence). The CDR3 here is CASSQDRRAQQYF. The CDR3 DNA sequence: TGTGCTAGCAGCCAGGACAGGCGGGCCCAGCAGTACTTC.

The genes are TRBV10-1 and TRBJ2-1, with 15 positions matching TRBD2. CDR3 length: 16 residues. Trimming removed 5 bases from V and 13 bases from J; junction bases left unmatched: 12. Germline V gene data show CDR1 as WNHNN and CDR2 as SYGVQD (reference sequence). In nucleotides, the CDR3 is TGCGCCAGCAGTACCCACGCAGGACTAGCGGGGGGGGACCAGTTCTTC. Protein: CASSTHAGLAGGDQFF.

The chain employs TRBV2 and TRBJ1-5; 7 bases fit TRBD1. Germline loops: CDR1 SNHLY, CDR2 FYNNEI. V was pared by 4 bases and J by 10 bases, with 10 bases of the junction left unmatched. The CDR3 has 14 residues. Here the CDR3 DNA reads TGTGCCAGCAGTGGCGAGGGGGCCGAACTCCCCCAGCATTTT. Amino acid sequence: CASSGEGAELPQHF.

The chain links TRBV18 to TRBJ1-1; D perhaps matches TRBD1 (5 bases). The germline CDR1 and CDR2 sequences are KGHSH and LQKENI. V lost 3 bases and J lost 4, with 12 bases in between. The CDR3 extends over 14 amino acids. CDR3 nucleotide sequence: TGTGCCAGCTCACCTGAGGCAGGGCCCACTGAAGCTTTCTTT. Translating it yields CASSPEAGPTEAFF.

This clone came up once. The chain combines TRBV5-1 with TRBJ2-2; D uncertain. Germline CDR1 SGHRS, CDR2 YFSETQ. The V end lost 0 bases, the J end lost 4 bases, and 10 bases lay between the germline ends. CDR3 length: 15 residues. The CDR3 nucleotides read TGCGCCAGCAGCTTGGCGCCAGGACGCACCGGGGAGCTGTTTTTT. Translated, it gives CASSLAPGRTGELFF.

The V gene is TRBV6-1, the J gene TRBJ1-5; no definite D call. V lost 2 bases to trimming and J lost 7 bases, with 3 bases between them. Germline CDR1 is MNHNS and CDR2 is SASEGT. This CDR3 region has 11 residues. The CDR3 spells CASSEYQPQHF. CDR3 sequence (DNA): TGTGCCAGCAGTGAATACCAGCCCCAGCATTTT.

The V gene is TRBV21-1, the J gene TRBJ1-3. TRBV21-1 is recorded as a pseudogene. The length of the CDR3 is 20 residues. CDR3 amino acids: CASSKVGALSLLGSGNTIYF. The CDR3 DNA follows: TGTGCCAGCAGCAAAGTCGGGGCCCTGTCTCTCCTCGGCTCTGGAAACACCATATATTTT.

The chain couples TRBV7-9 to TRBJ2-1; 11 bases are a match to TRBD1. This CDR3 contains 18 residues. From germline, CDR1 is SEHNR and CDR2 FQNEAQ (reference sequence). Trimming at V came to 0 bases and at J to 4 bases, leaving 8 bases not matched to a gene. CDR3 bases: TGTGCCAGCAGCTTAGCGCCTGGACAGGGGGCCCTATACAATGAGCAGTTCTTC. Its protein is CASSLAPGQGALYNEQFF.

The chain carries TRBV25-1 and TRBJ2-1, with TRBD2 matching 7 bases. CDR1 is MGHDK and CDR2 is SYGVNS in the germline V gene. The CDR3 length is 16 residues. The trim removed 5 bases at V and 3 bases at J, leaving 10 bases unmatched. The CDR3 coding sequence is TGTGCCAGCAGTCCCACCACTAGCGTTCTCTACAATGAGCAGTTCTTC. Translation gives CASSPTTSVLYNEQFF.

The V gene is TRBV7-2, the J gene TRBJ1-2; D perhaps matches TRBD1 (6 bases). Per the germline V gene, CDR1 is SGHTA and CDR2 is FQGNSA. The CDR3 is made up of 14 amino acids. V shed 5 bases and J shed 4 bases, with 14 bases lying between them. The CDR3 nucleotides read TGTGCCAGCAGCATCAACAGGGCCCCCTATGGCTACACCTTC. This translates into CASSINRAPYGYTF.

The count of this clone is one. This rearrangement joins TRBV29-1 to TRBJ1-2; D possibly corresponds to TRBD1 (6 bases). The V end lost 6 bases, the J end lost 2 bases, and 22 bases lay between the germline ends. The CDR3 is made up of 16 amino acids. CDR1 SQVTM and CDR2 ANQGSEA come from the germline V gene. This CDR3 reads CSVVGGDGSGNYGYTF. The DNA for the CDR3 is TGCAGCGTAGTAGGGGGTGATGGGTCCGGCAACTATGGCTACACCTTC. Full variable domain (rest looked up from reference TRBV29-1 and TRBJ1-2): SAVISQKPSRDICQRGTSLTIQCQVDSQVTMMFWYRQQPGQSLTLIATANQGSEATYESGFVIDKFPISRPNLTFSTLTVSNMSPEDSSIYLCSVVGGDGSGNYGYTFGSGTRLTVV.

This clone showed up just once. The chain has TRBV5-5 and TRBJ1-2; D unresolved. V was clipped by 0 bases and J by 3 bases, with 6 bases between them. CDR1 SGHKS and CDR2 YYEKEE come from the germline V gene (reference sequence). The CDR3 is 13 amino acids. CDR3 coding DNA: TGTGCCAGCAGCTTGGTATGGGACTATGGCTACACCTTC. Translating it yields CASSLVWDYGYTF.

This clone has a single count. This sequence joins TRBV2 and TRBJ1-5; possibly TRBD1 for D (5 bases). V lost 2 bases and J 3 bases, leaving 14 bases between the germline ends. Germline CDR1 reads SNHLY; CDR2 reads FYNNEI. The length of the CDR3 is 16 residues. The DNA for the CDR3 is TGTGCCAGCAGTGAATCGAGAGGGGTCGACAATCAGCCCCAGCATTTT. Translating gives CASSESRGVDNQPQHF.

This CDR3 reads CASSIAAQDQLFF. The CDR3 nucleotides read TGTGCCAGTAGTATAGCGGCGCAGGATCAGCTGTTTTTT. This chain links TRBV19 with TRBJ2-2; D ambiguous. The V gene lost 1 base and the J gene lost 12 bases, with 12 bases spanning the gap. Looked up from germline, CDR1 is LNHDA and CDR2 is SQIVND (reference sequence). This CDR3 is 13 amino acids long.

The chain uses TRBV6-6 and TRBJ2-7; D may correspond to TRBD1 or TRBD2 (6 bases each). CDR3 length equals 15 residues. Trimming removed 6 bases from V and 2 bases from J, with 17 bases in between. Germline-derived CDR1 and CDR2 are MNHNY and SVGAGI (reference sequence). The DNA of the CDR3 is TGTGCCAGCAGCCAATTGGGGGGCTCAGCCTACGAGCAGTACTTC. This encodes CASSQLGGSAYEQYF.

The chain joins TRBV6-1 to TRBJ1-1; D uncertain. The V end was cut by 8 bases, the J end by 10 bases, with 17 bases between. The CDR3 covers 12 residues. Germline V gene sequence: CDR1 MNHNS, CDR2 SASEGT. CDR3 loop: CASHVSTLAAFF. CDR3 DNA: TGTGCCAGCCATGTTTCGACGCTTGCAGCTTTCTTT.

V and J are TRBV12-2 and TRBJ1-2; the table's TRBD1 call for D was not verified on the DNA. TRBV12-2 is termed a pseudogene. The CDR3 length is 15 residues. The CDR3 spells CASRLVVRGQGGYTF. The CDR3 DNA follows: TGTGCAAGTCGCTTAGTTGTCAGGGGGCAGGGCGGCTACACCTTC.

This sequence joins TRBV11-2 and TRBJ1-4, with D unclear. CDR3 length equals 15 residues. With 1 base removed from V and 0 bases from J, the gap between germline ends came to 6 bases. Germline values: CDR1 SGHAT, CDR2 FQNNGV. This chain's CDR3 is CASSLGWATNEKLFF. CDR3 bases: TGTGCCAGCAGCTTAGGCTGGGCAACTAATGAAAAACTGTTTTTT.

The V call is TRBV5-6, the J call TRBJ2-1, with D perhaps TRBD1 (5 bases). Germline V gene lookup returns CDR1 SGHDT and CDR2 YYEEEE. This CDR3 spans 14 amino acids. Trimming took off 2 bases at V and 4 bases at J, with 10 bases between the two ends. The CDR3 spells CASSFQGVYNEQFF. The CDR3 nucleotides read TGTGCCAGCAGCTTTCAGGGCGTGTACAATGAGCAGTTCTTC.

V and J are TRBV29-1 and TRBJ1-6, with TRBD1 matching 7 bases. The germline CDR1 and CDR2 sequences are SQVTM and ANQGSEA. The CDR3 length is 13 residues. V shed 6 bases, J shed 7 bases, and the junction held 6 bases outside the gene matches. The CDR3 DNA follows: TGCAGCGTAGTAACGGGACAGAATTCACCCCTCCACTTT. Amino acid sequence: CSVVTGQNSPLHF.

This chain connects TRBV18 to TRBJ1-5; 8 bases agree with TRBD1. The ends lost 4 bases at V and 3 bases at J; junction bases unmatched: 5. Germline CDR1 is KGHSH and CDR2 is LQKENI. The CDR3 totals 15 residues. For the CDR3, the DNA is TGTGCCAGCTCACTGGGCCAGGGGGCCAATCAGCCCCAGCATTTT. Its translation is CASSLGQGANQPQHF.

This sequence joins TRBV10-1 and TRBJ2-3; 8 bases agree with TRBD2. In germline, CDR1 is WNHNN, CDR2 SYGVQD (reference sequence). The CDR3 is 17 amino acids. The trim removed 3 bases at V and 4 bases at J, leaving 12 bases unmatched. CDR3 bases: TGCGCCAGCAGTGACCCTTCCCGGACTAGCCAGGCAGATACGCAGTATTTT. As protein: CASSDPSRTSQADTQYF.

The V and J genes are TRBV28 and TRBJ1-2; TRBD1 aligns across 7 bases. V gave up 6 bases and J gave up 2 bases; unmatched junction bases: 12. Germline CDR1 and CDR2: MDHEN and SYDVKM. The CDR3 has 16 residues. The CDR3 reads CASSPPPGGGNYGYTF. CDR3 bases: TGTGCCAGCAGCCCACCCCCAGGGGGAGGAAACTATGGCTACACCTTC.

The CDR3 here is CASSLLGTDYGYTF. Written as DNA, the CDR3 is TGTGCCAGCAGCTTATTAGGGACAGACTATGGCTACACCTTC. V is TRBV7-3 and J is TRBJ1-2; 7 nucleotides agree with TRBD1. The CDR3 runs to 14 residues. The J segment lost 3 bases and the V segment lost 2 bases, leaving 3 bases of the junction unmatched. Germline V gives CDR1 SGHTA, CDR2 FQGTGA.

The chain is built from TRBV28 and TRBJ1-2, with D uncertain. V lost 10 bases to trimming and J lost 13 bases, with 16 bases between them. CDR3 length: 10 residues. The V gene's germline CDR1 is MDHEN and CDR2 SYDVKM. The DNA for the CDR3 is TGTGCCATATTTTCCGGGAAGTTCACCTTC. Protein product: CAIFSGKFTF.

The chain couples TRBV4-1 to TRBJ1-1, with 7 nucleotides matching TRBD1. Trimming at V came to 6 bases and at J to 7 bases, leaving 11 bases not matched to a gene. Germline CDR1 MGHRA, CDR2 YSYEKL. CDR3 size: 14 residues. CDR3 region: CASRSGTAYGEAFF. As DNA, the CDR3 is TGCGCCAGCAGGTCCGGGACAGCCTACGGTGAAGCTTTCTTT.

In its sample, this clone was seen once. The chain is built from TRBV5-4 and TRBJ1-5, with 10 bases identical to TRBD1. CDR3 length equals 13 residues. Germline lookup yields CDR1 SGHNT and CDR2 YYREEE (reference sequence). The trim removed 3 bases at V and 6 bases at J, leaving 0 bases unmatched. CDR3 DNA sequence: TGTGCCAGCAGCTGGGACAGGGGTCAGCCCCAGCATTTT. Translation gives CASSWDRGQPQHF.